This T cell receptor beta chain was captured by sequencing in a study of T cells in Graves' hyperthyroidism and ophthalmopathy. General study findings and limits: Appearing also in blood were most of the thyroid clonotypes expanded above 0.001.

RNA transcripts yielded amplified TCR beta CDR3 regions. The HTBI primer set served for first-round RT-PCR of the TCR CDR3. TCRdb used MiXCR to reprocess the multiplex PCR reads, holding one entry per CDR3 protein. The data contain over 450,000 distinct CDR3 sequences, approximately 17% of them singletons. The germline gives CDR1 SQVTM, CDR2 ANQGSEA. The CDR3 spans 11 residues. Trimming took 5 bases from V and 8 from J, leaving 9 bases between them. As concerns this clonotype: Its specificity is unknown.

The chain combines TRBV29-1 with TRBJ1-4; D call uncertain. This TCR was sampled from a woman in her late teens or twenties with Graves' ophthalmopathy. Specimen: blood. The CDR3 region is CSVPSEEKLFF. CDR3 DNA sequence: TGCAGCGTTCCGTCCGAAGAAAAACTGTTTTTT.